This is a list of T cell receptor beta chains from one sample in a study of blood T cell repertoires in COVID-19. Using immunoSEQ multiplex PCR, the repertoire was profiled, and TCRdb retains in-frame clones only, with some absent. The profile shows about 220,000 clones, about 80% of them singletons. Material for sequencing was PBMCs or T cells enriched from blood (not recorded which). The receptors shown here come from a woman in her 50s who had been exposed to COVID-19. CDR3s include the opening cysteine and the closing phenylalanine or tryptophan. Fields, in order: J gene, clone size, D gene, V gene, CDR3 protein, CDR3 DNA. The D gene is left open where the match is weak. Not every row has a clone size; where given, it reads once, few, many or a size class.

TRBJ1-2	NA	NA	TRBV11-2	CASSLGGSEAFGYTF	TGTGCCAGCAGCTTAGGAGGTTCAGAGGCGTTTGGCTACACCTTC
TRBJ1-1	NA	TRBD1	TRBV28	CASSLGTGGSGNTEAFF	TGTGCCAGCAGTTTGGGGACAGGGGGCAGTGGGAACACTGAAGCTTTCTTT
TRBJ1-5	NA	NA	TRBV19	CASLRRGSGQPQHF	TGTGCCAGTCTAAGAAGGGGGTCCGGTCAGCCCCAGCATTTT
TRBJ2-3	once	NA	TRBV7-3	CASSFLGRSTDTQYF	TGTGCCAGCAGCTTTTTGGGGAGAAGCACAGATACGCAGTATTTT
TRBJ2-6	NA	NA	TRBV12-3/TRBV12-4	CASRLSGANVLTF	TGTGCCAGCCGTCTCTCTGGGGCCAACGTCCTGACTTTC
TRBJ1-5	many	NA	TRBV3-1/TRBV3-2	CASSQQYNQPQHF	TGTGCCAGCAGCCAACAGTACAATCAGCCCCAGCATTTT
TRBJ1-3	NA	NA	TRBV3-1/TRBV3-2	CASSQERGRVNTIYF	TGTGCCAGCAGCCAAGAAAGGGGCAGGGTAAACACCATATATTTT
TRBJ1-1	NA	NA	TRBV2	CASSGDGGRRAFF	TGTGCCAGCAGTGGTGACGGGGGACGAAGGGCTTTCTTT
TRBJ1-1	NA	NA	TRBV27	CASSGAGRMNTEAFF	TGTGCCAGCTCAGGGGCAGGGCGAATGAACACTGAAGCTTTCTTT
TRBJ1-2	NA	NA	TRBV30	CAWIEVHGRHIWGYTF	TGTGCCTGGATCGAAGTCCATGGCCGACACATCTGGGGCTACACCTTC
TRBJ1-1	NA	NA	TRBV7-9	CASSQVRQNTEAFF	TGTGCCAGCAGCCAGGTCAGGCAGAACACTGAAGCTTTCTTT
TRBJ2-7	few	NA	TRBV2	CASSRGASYEQYF	TGTGCCAGCAGTCGGGGTGCCTCCTACGAGCAGTACTTC
TRBJ1-6	NA	NA	TRBV14	CASSQTGSGLHF	TGTGCCAGCAGCCAAACAGGATCTGGCCTCCACTTT
TRBJ1-1	NA	NA	TRBV30	CAWERGKGNTEAFF	TGTGCCTGGGAAAGGGGGAAAGGAAACACTGAAGCTTTCTTT
TRBJ1-5	NA	NA	TRBV19	CASTLRGQPQHF	TGTGCCAGTACCCTTCGGGGGCAGCCCCAGCATTTT
TRBJ2-5	NA	NA	TRBV28	CASSSQGIFNQYF	TGTGCCAGCAGTTCCCAGGGGATTTTTAACCAGTACTTC
TRBJ2-1	NA	TRBD2	TRBV14	CASSQTRGSNNEQFF	TGTGCCAGCAGTCAGACGCGGGGGTCCAACAATGAGCAGTTCTTC
TRBJ1-3	few	NA	TRBV30	CAWSGGPPSSGNTIYF	TGTGCCTGGAGTGGGGGCCCTCCTTCATCTGGAAACACCATATATTTT
TRBJ1-1	NA	NA	TRBV11-3	CASSFEGRTEAFF	TGTGCCAGCAGCTTCGAGGGGAGGACTGAAGCTTTCTTT
TRBJ1-1	few	TRBD1	TRBV5-5	CASSHFPGQGLTEAFF	TGTGCCAGCAGCCACTTCCCAGGACAGGGGTTGACTGAAGCTTTCTTT
TRBJ1-5	NA	NA	TRBV7-2	CASSLQANQPQHF	TGTGCCAGCAGCTTACAGGCGAATCAGCCCCAGCATTTT
TRBJ1-4	NA	NA	TRBV2	CASRGGPSEKLFF	TGTGCCAGCAGGGGGGGGCCCAGTGAAAAACTGTTTTTT
TRBJ1-5	few	NA	TRBV28	CASSLFTRVQPQHF	TGTGCCAGCAGTTTATTTACCAGGGTGCAGCCCCAGCATTTT
TRBJ2-3	NA	NA	TRBV7-9	CASSQGTRGALDTQYF	TGTGCCAGCAGCCAAGGGACCCGGGGGGCCTTAGATACGCAGTATTTT
TRBJ1-2	once	NA	TRBV19	CASSIRDTSYGYTF	TGTGCCAGTAGCATCCGGGACACAAGCTATGGCTACACCTTC
TRBJ1-1	NA	NA	TRBV11-1	CASSLFGEGEAFF	TGTGCCAGCAGCTTATTCGGGGAGGGTGAAGCTTTCTTT
TRBJ1-1	NA	NA	TRBV29-1	CSVEVLRGTEAFF	TGCAGCGTTGAAGTCCTCCGGGGCACTGAAGCTTTCTTT
TRBJ2-1	NA	NA	TRBV12-3/TRBV12-4	CASSTPDRKEVF	TGTGCCAGCAGCACCCCCGACAGGAAAGAGGTCTTC
TRBJ1-2	once	NA	TRBV5-1	CASSSHLTGKRSYTF	TGCGCCAGCAGCTCCCACCTTACAGGGAAGAGGAGCTACACCTTC
TRBJ1-5	NA	NA	TRBV6-5	CHLWEGKAFNQPQHF	TGCCACCTCTGGGAGGGTAAAGCATTCAATCAGCCCCAGCATTTT
TRBJ1-4	NA	NA	TRBV12-3/TRBV12-4	CASGQTREKLFF	TGTGCCAGCGGGCAGACCCGTGAAAAACTGTTTTTT